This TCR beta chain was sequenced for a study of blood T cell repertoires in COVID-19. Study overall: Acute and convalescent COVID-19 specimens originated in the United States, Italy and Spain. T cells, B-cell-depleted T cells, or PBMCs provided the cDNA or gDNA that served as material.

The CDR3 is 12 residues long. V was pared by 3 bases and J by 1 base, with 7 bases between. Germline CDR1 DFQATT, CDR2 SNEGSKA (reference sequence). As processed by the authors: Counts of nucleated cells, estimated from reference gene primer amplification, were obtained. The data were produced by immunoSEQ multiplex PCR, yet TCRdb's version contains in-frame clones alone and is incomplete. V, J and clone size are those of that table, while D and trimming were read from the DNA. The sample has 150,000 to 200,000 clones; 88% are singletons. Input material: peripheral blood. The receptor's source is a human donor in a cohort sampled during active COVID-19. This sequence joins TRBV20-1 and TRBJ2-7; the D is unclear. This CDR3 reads CSASESSYEQYF. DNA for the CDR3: TGCAGTGCTAGTGAGTCTTCCTACGAGCAGTACTTC.